Included here is one T cell receptor beta chain sequence, with context. The antigen remains undetermined. Each CDR3 protein gets one entry in TCRdb, which reprocessed the 5' RACE reads and gives no DNA. The ten top clones account for 15% to 20%, within a sample of some 110,000 distinct CDR3 sequences. This entry comes from a study of T cells expressing NK-cell markers. About the study: One of the eight sequenced donors was seronegative, whereas the other seven were HCMV-seropositive. Study results and limitations: In about six donors, dominant NKG2C+ clonotypes were roughly 1.0-8% of CD8+ T cells. Similarly, these clonotypes led the CD3+CD56-NKG2C+ fraction as well in a few donors.

CDR3 length: 13 amino acids. The source of this sequence is a woman aged 18-70 years in good health. V usage is TRBV12-3 or TRBV12-4 and J usage is TRBJ1-2; with no DNA, the TCRdb D assignment of TRBD1 cannot be verified. The sequenced sample consisted of blood T cells: a sorted CD56 or NKG2C T cell subset, CD4+ or CD8+ T cells, or bulk PBMC T cells (not recorded which). The CDR3 spells CASSSGTGEGYTF.